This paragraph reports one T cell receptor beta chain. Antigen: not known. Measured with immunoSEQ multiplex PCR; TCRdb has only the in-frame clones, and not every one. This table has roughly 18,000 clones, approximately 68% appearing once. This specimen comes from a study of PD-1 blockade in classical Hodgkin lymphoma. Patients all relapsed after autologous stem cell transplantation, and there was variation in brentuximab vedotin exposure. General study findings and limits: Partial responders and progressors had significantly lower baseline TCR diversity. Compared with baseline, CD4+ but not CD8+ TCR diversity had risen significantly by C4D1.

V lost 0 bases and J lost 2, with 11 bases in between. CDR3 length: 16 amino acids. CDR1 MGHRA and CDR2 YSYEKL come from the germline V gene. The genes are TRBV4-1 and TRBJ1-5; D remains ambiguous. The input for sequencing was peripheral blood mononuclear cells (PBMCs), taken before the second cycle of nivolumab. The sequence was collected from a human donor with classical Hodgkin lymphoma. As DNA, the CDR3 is TGCGCCAGCAGCCAAGATAATCGGGGTGGCAATCAGCCCCAGCATTTT. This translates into CASSQDNRGGNQPQHF.